Shown below are 23 T cell receptor beta chains from a single sample sequenced in a study of blood T cells in healthy people across ages. Alongside a J-beta primer mix, a sample-barcoded 5' primer served in a second PCR lasting roughly 7 to 12 cycles. TCRdb independently ran MiXCR on the 5' RACE reads; one entry per CDR3 protein. The table records 1.2 million to 1.5 million distinct CDR3 sequences, roughly 45% of them present only once. The sequenced sample was blood. These receptors were obtained from a woman aged 18-29 years in good health.

The chain employs TRBV29-1 and TRBJ2-1; D ambiguous. Matching the DNA end better, TRBJ2-7 makes the J call doubtful. Germline values: CDR1 SQVTM, CDR2 ANQGSEA. CDR3 length: 13 amino acids. As DNA, the CDR3 is TGCAGCGTTTGGGCCTCTCCCTACAATGAGCAGTACTTC. Amino acids: CSVWASPYNEQYF.

The V gene is TRBV29-1, the J gene TRBJ2-1; TRBD1 might be the D (5 bases). The closer fit of TRBJ2-7 to the DNA end suggests the J call may be wrong. The length of the CDR3 is 13 residues. Germline CDR1 and CDR2: SQVTM and ANQGSEA. CDR3 amino acids: CVARGSSYNEQYF. CDR3 DNA sequence: TGCGTCGCAAGGGGCAGCTCCTACAATGAGCAGTACTTC.

The gene calls are TRBV28 and TRBJ2-7; 7 nucleotides align to TRBD2. The germline V gene encodes CDR1 MDHEN and CDR2 SYDVKM. The CDR3 consists of 14 residues. J was trimmed by 4 bases and V by 6 bases; bases with no gene match: 9. The CDR3 loop is CASRSTSEGYEQYF. CDR3 bases: TGTGCCAGCAGATCAACTAGCGAAGGGTACGAGCAGTACTTC.

This clonotype showed up just a few times. The chain joins TRBV5-1 to TRBJ2-5; TRBD1 aligns across 8 bases. This CDR3 has 16 residues. Trimming at V came to 0 bases and at J to 0 bases, leaving 4 bases not matched to a gene. In germline, CDR1 is SGHRS, CDR2 YFSETQ. The CDR3, as DNA: TGCGCCAGCAGCTTGGGCCAGGGGGCTAACCAAGAGACCCAGTACTTC. This encodes CASSLGQGANQETQYF.

The V and J genes are TRBV7-9 and TRBJ2-5; TRBD1 matches 9 bases. The CDR3 totals 15 residues. The V gene's germline CDR1 is SEHNR and CDR2 FQNEAQ (reference sequence). V was pared by 5 bases and J by 5 bases, with 9 bases of the junction left unmatched. CDR3: CASSPAGQGRETQYF. CDR3 nucleotide sequence: TGTGCCAGCAGCCCAGCGGGACAGGGTCGCGAGACCCAGTACTTC. The variable domain in full, with the rest retrieved from reference TRBV7-9 and TRBJ2-5, is DTGVSQNPRHKITKRGQNVTFRCDPISEHNRLYWYRQTLGQGPEFLTYFQNEAQLEKSRLLSDRFSAERPKGSFSTLEIQRTEQGDSAMYLCASSPAGQGRETQYFGPGTRLLVL.

The chain employs TRBV7-2 and TRBJ2-3; TRBD2 matches 13 bases. Germline V gene sequence: CDR1 SGHTA, CDR2 FQGNSA. The V gene end was trimmed by 4 bases and the J gene end by 2 bases; junction bases not matched to a gene: 9. The CDR3 loop spans 18 amino acids. Here the CDR3 DNA reads TGTGCCAGCAGCTACCGGGGACTAGCGGGAATCAACACAGATACGCAGTATTTT. As protein: CASSYRGLAGINTDTQYF.

The rearrangement links TRBV27 to TRBJ2-7; TRBD2 agrees at 8 bases. The germline V gene has CDR1 MNHEY and CDR2 SMNVEV (reference sequence). The V segment lost 7 bases and the J segment 5 bases; nucleotides outside the gene matches: 10. The CDR3 has 14 amino acids. CDR3 region: CASTAGGLMNEQYF. The CDR3 nucleotides read TGTGCCAGCACGGCGGGAGGCCTTATGAACGAGCAGTACTTC.

This clonotype was observed many times. The rearrangement links TRBV6-4 to TRBJ2-1; D is uncertain. The germline V and J ends were trimmed by 0 bases and 10 bases, with 10 bases remaining between them. This CDR3 region has 13 residues. Germline V lookup: CDR1 MRHNA, CDR2 SNTAGT. CDR3 protein: CASSDSNPAEQFF. The CDR3 region has the DNA TGTGCCAGCAGTGACTCGAACCCAGCGGAGCAGTTCTTC.

Remarks on this clonotype: A read error may be the cause here, since a much bigger clone is one base away. The chain links TRBV7-9 to TRBJ2-1; tentatively, D is TRBD1 (6 bases). The CDR3 is 15 residues long. V was pared by 3 bases and J by 13 bases, with 22 bases between. Germline CDR1 reads SEHNR; CDR2 reads FQNEAQ (reference sequence). The CDR3 is CASSFLGTSQETQFF. The CDR3, as DNA: TGTGCCAGCAGCTTCTTGGGGACAAGTCAAGAGACCCAGTTCTTC.

This clonotype has only a few counts. The genes are TRBV6-5 and TRBJ2-5; the D is unclear. Trimming cost V 1 base and J 3 bases, with 6 bases left between them. The germline CDR1 and CDR2 sequences are MNHEY and SVGAGI. The CDR3 runs 13 residues. The CDR3 spells CASSYWDEETQYF. CDR3 bases: TGTGCCAGCAGTTACTGGGATGAAGAGACCCAGTACTTC.

This chain joins TRBV7-2 and TRBJ1-4, with D perhaps TRBD1 (5 bases). Trimming removed 5 bases from V and 7 bases from J, with 17 bases in between. The germline V gene encodes CDR1 SGHTA and CDR2 FQGNSA. CDR3 length: 15 residues. This CDR3 is CASSGDAGISEKLFF. The CDR3 DNA reads TGTGCCAGCAGCGGAGACGCAGGGATTTCTGAAAAACTGTTTTTT.

V gene TRBV9 combines with J gene TRBJ2-1; TRBD1 aligns across 10 bases. The CDR3 covers 15 residues. CDR1 SGDLS and CDR2 YYNGEE come from the germline V gene. Trimming at V came to 4 bases and at J to 10 bases, leaving 11 bases not matched to a gene. The CDR3 nucleotides read TGTGCCAGCAGCCCCGGACAGGGGGATTCCTACGAGCAGTTCTTC. This gives the protein CASSPGQGDSYEQFF.

The chain uses TRBV6-1 and TRBJ2-3; 10 nucleotides agree with TRBD2. V was clipped by 5 bases and J by 1 base; unmatched bases: 12. CDR1 is MNHNS, CDR2 SASEGT, per germline. This CDR3 is 18 amino acids long. For the CDR3, the DNA is TGTGCCAGCAGTCGGCGGGGTAGCGGGGGGTTGGGCACAGATACGCAGTATTTT. Its protein product is CASSRRGSGGLGTDTQYF.

The rearrangement joins TRBV20-1 to TRBJ2-1, with TRBD1 matching over 7 bases. The J call may be mistaken, given a closer DNA end match to TRBJ2-7. CDR3 length: 14 amino acids. Germline assignment: CDR1 DFQATT and CDR2 SNEGSKA (reference sequence). Written as DNA, the CDR3 is TGCAGTGCTAGTGTGCCCCCGACAGGGATTGAGCAGTACTTC. Translating it yields CSASVPPTGIEQYF.

The chain recombines TRBV7-2 with TRBJ2-5, with D perhaps TRBD2 (7 bases). TRBJ2-1 matches the DNA end more closely, so the J call is doubtful. This CDR3 has 14 amino acids. CDR1 SGHTA and CDR2 FQGNSA come from the germline V gene. The DNA for the CDR3 is TGTGCCAGCAGCTACGGACTAGGGGGGGAGACCCAGTTCTTC. Translating it yields CASSYGLGGETQFF.

This sequence joins TRBV20-1 and TRBJ2-3; 7 bases are a match to TRBD1. After removal of 5 bases from V and 5 bases from J, the junction contained 7 bases not matched to a gene. CDR1 is DFQATT and CDR2 is SNEGSKA in the germline V gene (reference sequence). This CDR3 is built from 13 residues. CDR3 bases: TGCAGTGCTTGGGACAGTTCCAAAGATACGCAGTATTTT. This gives the protein CSAWDSSKDTQYF.

The chain joins TRBV10-3 to TRBJ2-7; 11 nucleotides agree with TRBD2. The CDR3 sequence is 13 residues long. V trimming: 7 bases; J trimming: 7 bases; junction bases outside the gene matches: 6. The germline gives CDR1 ENHRY, CDR2 SYGVKD. Here the CDR3 DNA reads TGTGCCATCATGGTAGCGGGGGGGACTGAGCAGTACTTC. Its translation: CAIMVAGGTEQYF.

In its sample, this clonotype was seen many times. The chain employs TRBV20-1 and TRBJ2-7; D assignment may be TRBD1 or TRBD2 (5 bases each). V gave up 3 bases and J gave up 10 bases, with 10 bases separating them. CDR3 length equals 10 residues. Germline V gene sequence: CDR1 DFQATT, CDR2 SNEGSKA (reference sequence). CDR3 region: CSASGGTQYF. CDR3 coding DNA: TGCAGTGCTAGTGGGGGAACCCAGTACTTC.

The CDR3 nucleotides are TGCAGTGCTAGAACCTCGGGACTGACAACAGATACGCAGTATTTT. This gives the protein CSARTSGLTTDTQYF. This rearrangement joins TRBV20-1 to TRBJ2-3; a weak D match, TRBD2 (6 bases). Germline assignment: CDR1 DFQATT and CDR2 SNEGSKA (reference sequence). This CDR3 spans 15 amino acids. Trimming left V 2 bases short and J 3 bases short, with 15 bases between.

V usage is TRBV20-1 and J usage is TRBJ2-7; 8 bases line up with TRBD1. The length of the CDR3 is 14 residues. Germline assignment: CDR1 DFQATT and CDR2 SNEGSKA (reference sequence). Trimming took 1 base from V and 7 from J; bases not matched to a gene: 9. CDR3: CSARAGTGILEQYF. CDR3 coding DNA: TGCAGTGCTAGAGCCGGGACAGGCATCTTGGAGCAGTACTTC.

The table lists this clonotype with a few counts. V usage is TRBV19 and J usage is TRBJ2-1; D is perhaps TRBD2 (6 bases). Germline V gives CDR1 LNHDA, CDR2 SQIVND (reference sequence). The germline V and J ends were trimmed by 5 bases and 5 bases, with 22 bases remaining between them. The length of the CDR3 is 17 residues. CDR3 bases: TGTGCCAGTAGTGGGGACCGCCAGGGACTTCGAGACAATGAGCAGTTCTTC. It translates to CASSGDRQGLRDNEQFF.

The chain combines TRBV29-1 with TRBJ2-5; D is perhaps TRBD2 (5 bases). The CDR3 sequence is 15 residues long. Germline loops: CDR1 SQVTM, CDR2 ANQGSEA. V lost 8 bases and J lost 5, with 24 bases in between. The CDR3 protein is CSIRDAILGGETQYF. The CDR3 DNA follows: TGCAGCATCCGGGATGCAATCCTAGGTGGGGAGACCCAGTACTTC.

The chain employs TRBV2 and TRBJ2-2; 7 bases match TRBD2. From germline, CDR1 is SNHLY and CDR2 FYNNEI. V was pared by 4 bases and J by 3 bases, with 2 bases of the junction left unmatched. The CDR3 is 14 amino acids. CDR3 nucleotides: TGTGCCAGCAGTGGACTAGCCTACACCGGGGAGCTGTTTTTT. It codes for CASSGLAYTGELFF.